This entry lists 12 T cell receptor beta chains sequenced from one sample in a study of shared clonotypes between healthy human individuals. Libraries were prepared by immunoSEQ multiplex PCR; TCRdb keeps only in-frame clonotypes and omits some of them. The table shows about 680,000 clones, with about 91% occurring only once. CD45RO-negative CD8 cells positively selected for CCR7 made up the naive population, which excluded terminally differentiated effector memory CD45RA+ cells. The sequencing sample was made of naive CD8+ T cells sorted from blood. All receptors come from a man aged 30 to 39 in good health.

The gene calls are TRBV27 and TRBJ2-3, with D possibly matching TRBD1 (6 bases). The CDR3 contains 15 residues. V was shortened by 5 bases and J by 6 bases, with 18 bases between the two germline ends. Germline loops: CDR1 MNHEY, CDR2 SMNVEV (reference sequence). CDR3 region: CASSPFDRRRDTQYF. CDR3 DNA sequence: TGTGCCAGCAGTCCCTTTGACAGGAGGAGGGATACGCAGTATTTT.

The chain employs TRBV7-2 and TRBJ2-6; D not resolved. CDR3 length equals 14 residues. The V gene lost 8 bases and the J gene lost 1 base, with 9 bases spanning the gap. Germline V gene sequence: CDR1 SGHTA, CDR2 FQGNSA. The CDR3 reads CASLLDSGANVLTF. The CDR3 bases are TGTGCCAGCCTCCTGGATTCTGGGGCCAACGTCCTGACTTTC.

The V call is TRBV13, the J call TRBJ1-1; the D gene is possibly TRBD1 (6 bases). Trimming cost V 5 bases and J 6 bases, with 19 bases left between them. The V gene's germline CDR1 is PRHDT and CDR2 FYEKMQ (reference sequence). The CDR3 consists of 15 residues. CDR3 sequence (DNA): TGTGCCAGCAGCGCACGGACAGCCCTGAGCGCTGAAGCTTTCTTT. Protein: CASSARTALSAEAFF.

The chain uses TRBV5-6 and TRBJ2-7; D is ambiguous. Per germline, CDR1 SGHDT and CDR2 YYEEEE. The CDR3 spans 14 residues. V was cut by 0 bases and J by 2 bases, with 9 bases left in between. In DNA form, the CDR3 reads TGTGCCAGCAGCTTGGACAGCCGAACCTACGAGCAGTACTTC. Its protein is CASSLDSRTYEQYF.

This chain links TRBV6-6 with TRBJ2-1; D perhaps matches TRBD2 (5 bases). Deletions cut 2 bases from V and 7 bases from J, with 18 bases between. CDR3 length: 16 residues. Germline V gives CDR1 MNHNY, CDR2 SVGAGI (reference sequence). This chain's CDR3 is CASSYPQRATANEQFF. The DNA of the CDR3 is TGTGCCAGCAGTTACCCCCAGAGGGCCACTGCGAATGAGCAGTTCTTC.

As to this clone: A much larger clone is a single base away; this may be a read error. The rearrangement links TRBV7-6 to TRBJ2-7; perhaps D is TRBD1 or TRBD2 (5 bases each). V lost 5 bases and J lost 3, with 8 bases in between. Germline V gene sequence: CDR1 SGHVS, CDR2 FNYEAQ. This CDR3 comprises 12 residues. Here the CDR3 reads CASSGTDYEQYF. Here the CDR3 DNA reads TGTGCCAGCAGCGGGACGGACTACGAGCAGTACTTC.

The genes are TRBV14 and TRBJ2-7; D tentatively fits TRBD1 or TRBD2 (5 bases each). Germline V CDR1 and CDR2: SGHDN, FVKESK. The ends were cut back, 3 bases at V and 1 base at J, with 7 bases in the middle. The CDR3 length is 13 residues. CDR3 nucleotides: TGTGCCAGCAGCCACAGGGAGTCCTACGAGCAGTACTTC. Its protein is CASSHRESYEQYF.

This clone was seen just once. The chain is built from TRBV4-3 and TRBJ1-3; D is undetermined. CDR1 is LGHNA, CDR2 YSLEER, per germline. Deletions cut 4 bases from V and 0 bases from J, with 10 bases between. The CDR3 has 15 residues. The CDR3 DNA reads as TGCGCCAGCAGCCCCGTGGCCTCCTCTGGAAACACCATATATTTT. Residues: CASSPVASSGNTIYF.

The rearrangement links TRBV27 to TRBJ2-3, with 9 bases that match TRBD2. The CDR3 contains 17 residues. Trimming at V came to 5 bases and at J to 2 bases, leaving 11 bases not matched to a gene. CDR1 and CDR2 from the germline V gene are MNHEY and SMNVEV (reference sequence). CDR3 amino acids: CASSPLAGAGNTDTQYF. The CDR3 DNA is TGTGCCAGCAGTCCTTTAGCGGGGGCCGGCAACACAGATACGCAGTATTTT.

Notes on this clone: A junction boundary mismatches the germline segment, possibly from a read error. The chain combines TRBV2 with TRBJ2-1, with 9 nucleotides matching TRBD2. This CDR3 contains 14 residues. The germline gives CDR1 SNHLY, CDR2 FYNNEI. In nucleotides, the CDR3 is TGTGCCAGCGGAGTAGTAGCGGGAGACGATGAGCGGTTCTTC. It yields the protein CASGVVAGDDERFF.

The chain employs TRBV28 and TRBJ2-1, with 7 bases identical to TRBD1. CDR1 MDHEN and CDR2 SYDVKM come from the germline V gene. With V trimmed by 5 bases and J by 6 bases, 16 bases remained unmatched. The CDR3 totals 17 residues. The CDR3 is CASSPWDQGEVGNEQFF. The CDR3 nucleotides are TGTGCCAGCAGTCCCTGGGACCAGGGGGAAGTCGGCAATGAGCAGTTCTTC.

This clone showed up just once. The J gene is TRBJ2-7, the V gene TRBV27, with D possibly TRBD2 on 6 matching bases. V gave up 5 bases and J gave up 4 bases, with 12 bases separating them. This CDR3 has 13 amino acids. CDR1 MNHEY and CDR2 SMNVEV come from the germline V gene (reference sequence). The CDR3 coding sequence is TGTGCCAGCAGTCGTCCCGGGAGTTACGAGCAGTACTTC. It codes for CASSRPGSYEQYF.